Below, 21 T cell receptor beta chains from the same sample are listed, as sequenced in a study of PD-1 blockade in classical Hodgkin lymphoma. Profiling relied on immunoSEQ multiplex PCR, and the TCRdb table lists in-frame clones only, not all of them. The sample yields roughly 100,000 clones, approximately 90% seen once. Every one of the patients relapsed after autologous stem cell transplantation (brentuximab vedotin exposure was variable). Specimen: peripheral blood mononuclear cells (PBMCs), collected before the second cycle of nivolumab. The receptor source for this set is a human donor with classical Hodgkin lymphoma.

This chain links TRBV4-2 with TRBJ2-5, with 7 bases fitting TRBD2. The germline V gene has CDR1 LGHNA and CDR2 YNFKEQ. The CDR3 has 12 residues. The J segment lost 11 bases and the V segment lost 5 bases, leaving 8 bases of the junction unmatched. In nucleotides, the CDR3 is TGTGCCAGCAGCAGCATGGCGGGGGAGCAGTACTTC. This gives the protein CASSSMAGEQYF.

This chain joins TRBV7-8 and TRBJ2-1, with 10 bases matching TRBD2. This CDR3 contains 19 residues. CDR1 is SGHVS and CDR2 is FQNEAQ in the germline V gene. After removal of 1 base from V and 7 bases from J, the junction contained 16 bases not matched to a gene. The CDR3 sequence is CASSLGPPLAGTSVNEQFF. The CDR3 region has the DNA TGTGCCAGCAGCTTAGGGCCTCCACTTGCCGGGACTAGCGTAAATGAGCAGTTCTTC. Drawing the rest from reference TRBV7-8 and TRBJ2-1, the complete variable domain is GAGVSQSPRYKVAKRGQDVALRCDPISGHVSLFWYQQALGQGPEFLTYFQNEAQLDKSGLPSDRFFAERPEGSVSTLKIQRTQQEDSAVYLCASSLGPPLAGTSVNEQFFGPGTRLTVL.

The chain joins TRBV7-9 to TRBJ1-5, with TRBD1 identical over 10 bases. Trimming removed 4 bases from V and 5 bases from J; junction bases left unmatched: 8. Germline-derived CDR1 and CDR2 are SEHNR and FQNEAQ (reference sequence). CDR3 size: 16 residues. The CDR3 coding sequence is TGTGCCAGCAGCTCTGGGGGACAGGGGCTACATCAGCCCCAGCATTTT. Amino acid sequence: CASSSGGQGLHQPQHF. Looking up the rest from reference TRBV7-9 and TRBJ1-5 gives the full variable domain: DTGVSQNPRHKITKRGQNVTFRCDPISEHNRLYWYRQTLGQGPEFLTYFQNEAQLEKSRLLSDRFSAERPKGSFSTLEIQRTEQGDSAMYLCASSSGGQGLHQPQHFGDGTRLSIL.

The chain carries TRBV2 and TRBJ2-5; possible D gene TRBD2, 5 bases. Per the germline V gene, CDR1 is SNHLY and CDR2 is FYNNEI. The CDR3 totals 14 residues. V lost 6 bases and J 3 bases, leaving 14 bases between the germline ends. DNA for the CDR3: TGTGCCAGCAGGGTAACTAGGGTGGAAGAGACCCAGTACTTC. Translated, it gives CASRVTRVEETQYF.

This clone was seen a few times. V and J are TRBV4-3 and TRBJ1-1; TRBD1 is a possible D gene (6 bases). The CDR3 is 16 amino acids. V lost 1 base and J lost 1, with 13 bases in between. Germline V CDR1 and CDR2: LGHNA, YSLEER. DNA of the CDR3: TGCGCCAGCAGCCAAGGCTGGGGGGGGGCGAACACTGAAGCTTTCTTT. This translates into CASSQGWGGANTEAFF.

The chain is built from TRBV5-1 and TRBJ2-6, with 7 bases that match TRBD1. CDR1 is SGHRS and CDR2 is YFSETQ in the germline V gene. The CDR3 is made up of 17 amino acids. V shed 4 bases, J shed 0 bases, and the junction held 7 bases outside the gene matches. The CDR3 sequence is CASSRGQTTSGANVLTF. The CDR3 nucleotides are TGCGCCAGCAGCCGGGGACAGACTACCTCTGGGGCCAACGTCCTGACTTTC.

V gene TRBV10-1 combines with J gene TRBJ2-7, with 9 bases fitting TRBD1. The CDR3 has 21 amino acids. Germline CDR1 WNHNN, CDR2 SYGVQD (reference sequence). V was clipped by 3 bases and J by 0 bases; unmatched bases: 21. The CDR3 sequence is CASSEYKTGTGSPFCSYEQYF. In nucleotides, the CDR3 is TGCGCCAGCAGTGAATACAAGACCGGGACAGGGAGCCCCTTTTGCTCCTACGAGCAGTACTTC.

The chain links TRBV7-6 to TRBJ2-2; D is uncertain. Germline lookup yields CDR1 SGHVS and CDR2 FNYEAQ. The CDR3 runs to 12 residues. The V end was cut by 5 bases, the J end by 6 bases, with 7 bases between. In nucleotides, the CDR3 is TGTGCCAGCAGCCCTTTCCCCGGGGAGCTGTTTTTT. Translated: CASSPFPGELFF.

The V gene is TRBV29-1, the J gene TRBJ2-3; 9 positions agree with TRBD1. In germline, CDR1 is SQVTM, CDR2 ANQGSEA. There are 14 residues in the CDR3. Trimming at V came to 7 bases and at J to 5 bases, leaving 10 bases not matched to a gene. The CDR3 bases are TGCAGCGCTCCCAAACAGGGGGCAGGAGATACGCAGTATTTT. This sequence encodes CSAPKQGAGDTQYF.

This clone was detected only once. V gene TRBV7-8 combines with J gene TRBJ2-7; 14 nucleotides agree with TRBD2. V shed 5 bases and J 0 bases; nucleotides not matched to a gene: 9. This CDR3 contains 18 residues. Germline CDR1 reads SGHVS; CDR2 reads FQNEAQ. The CDR3 loop is CASSTLWTSGGSSYEQYF. The CDR3, as DNA: TGTGCCAGCAGCACCTTGTGGACTAGCGGGGGGTCCTCCTACGAGCAGTACTTC.

This chain joins TRBV11-2 and TRBJ2-7; 8 nucleotides match TRBD2. This CDR3 is built from 16 residues. In germline, CDR1 is SGHAT, CDR2 FQNNGV. V shed 4 bases, J shed 1 base, and the junction held 9 bases outside the gene matches. The CDR3 sequence is CASSSHIQRGSYEQYF. The CDR3 nucleotides read TGTGCCAGCAGCTCCCATATCCAGCGGGGGTCCTACGAGCAGTACTTC.

This chain connects TRBV7-9 to TRBJ2-7, with 7 positions matching TRBD1. The V gene end was trimmed by 0 bases and the J gene end by 3 bases; junction bases not matched to a gene: 2. This CDR3 contains 14 residues. In germline, CDR1 is SEHNR, CDR2 FQNEAQ (reference sequence). The chain's CDR3 is CASSLAGTDYEQYF. CDR3 bases: TGTGCCAGCAGCTTAGCCGGGACAGACTACGAGCAGTACTTC.

The rearrangement uses TRBV12-5 and TRBJ2-7, with D possibly matching TRBD2 (6 bases). Germline loops: CDR1 LGHNT, CDR2 FRNRAP. CDR3 size: 16 residues. The V end was cut by 3 bases, the J end by 7 bases, with 22 bases between. The CDR3 loop is CASGFRSSGSRGEQYF. The CDR3 region has the DNA TGTGCTAGTGGTTTCCGCAGCTCGGGGAGCCGGGGGGAGCAGTACTTC.

This clone was picked up one time. This sequence joins TRBV18 and TRBJ2-1; 7 nucleotides match TRBD2. Germline CDR1 KGHSH, CDR2 LQKENI. V shed 3 bases, J shed 6 bases, and the junction held 8 bases outside the gene matches. The CDR3 contains 15 residues. The DNA of the CDR3 is TGTGCCAGCTCACCGGTGAGGGGAGGGCTCAATGAGCAGTTCTTC. Its protein product is CASSPVRGGLNEQFF.

The rearrangement links TRBV29-1 to TRBJ1-1; no firm D call. CDR1 and CDR2 from the germline V gene are SQVTM and ANQGSEA. The CDR3 has 14 amino acids. V lost 5 bases and J 6 bases, leaving 19 bases between the germline ends. The CDR3 DNA follows: TGCAGCGTTCAGCTTGGAGGGATGTCAGCTGAAGCTTTCTTT. This translates into CSVQLGGMSAEAFF.

V gene TRBV6-5 combines with J gene TRBJ1-1; D uncertain. Trimming shortened V by 8 bases and J by 2 bases, and 9 bases separated the two germline ends. This CDR3 is built from 12 residues. CDR1 is MNHEY and CDR2 is SVGAGI in the germline V gene. The CDR3 reads CASGPSNTEAFF. CDR3 DNA sequence: TGTGCCAGCGGCCCGTCTAACACTGAAGCTTTCTTT.

The V call is TRBV4-1, the J call TRBJ1-4, with D possibly TRBD1 on 5 matching bases. Trimming took off 9 bases at V and 7 bases at J, with 15 bases between the two ends. CDR1 and CDR2 (germline): MGHRA, YSYEKL. The CDR3 has 13 residues. CDR3 sequence reads: CARRWAGFEKLFF. The DNA of the CDR3 is TGCGCCAGGCGTTGGGCAGGGTTTGAAAAACTGTTTTTT.

The CDR3 reads CAISRTSGDSSYNEQFF. CDR3 DNA sequence: TGTGCCATCAGTCGGACTAGCGGGGACAGCTCCTACAATGAGCAGTTCTTC. J is TRBJ2-1 and V is TRBV10-3; 12 nucleotides align to TRBD2. The CDR3 is 17 residues long. Germline V CDR1 and CDR2: ENHRY, SYGVKD. V lost 5 bases to trimming and J lost 0 bases; unmatched junction nucleotides: 5.

V is TRBV2 and J is TRBJ1-5, with D possibly TRBD1 on 5 matching bases. The CDR3 runs 13 residues. Trimming left V 6 bases short and J 7 bases short, with 13 bases between. CDR1 and CDR2 from the germline V gene are SNHLY and FYNNEI. CDR3 in amino acids: CASRTDYGQPQHF. For the CDR3, the DNA is TGTGCCAGCAGGACAGATTATGGGCAGCCCCAGCATTTT.

This chain uses TRBV30 with TRBJ2-7; the D is unclear. CDR1 GTSNPN and CDR2 SVGIG come from the germline V gene (reference sequence). The CDR3 runs 14 residues. V was cut by 0 bases and J by 2 bases, with 11 bases left in between. The CDR3 reads CAWSVEQLPYEQYF. CDR3 bases: TGTGCCTGGAGTGTGGAACAGCTTCCCTACGAGCAGTACTTC.

The V and J genes are TRBV7-9 and TRBJ2-5; no firm D call. Germline values: CDR1 SEHNR, CDR2 FQNEAQ (reference sequence). V was shortened by 5 bases and J by 2 bases, with 9 bases between the two germline ends. The CDR3 is made up of 13 amino acids. The CDR3 reads CASSPPIQETQYF. The CDR3, as DNA: TGTGCCAGCAGCCCCCCCATTCAAGAGACCCAGTACTTC.